This T cell receptor beta chain was found in a study of human T cells and chemical hapten exposure. The J segment lost 9 bases and the V segment lost 5 bases, leaving 14 bases of the junction unmatched. Germline values: CDR1 DFQATT, CDR2 SNEGSKA (reference sequence). The CDR3 is 14 residues long. Via MiXCR, TCRdb re-called the RACE reads, giving one row per CDR3 protein. The table has 300,000 to 350,000 distinct CDR3 sequences, roughly 6.9% seen once. This clonotype was recorded many times. Time point denoted: patch test 1, 2 weeks after DPC sensitization. Treatment in this sample: therapeutic diphenylcyclopropenone sensitization with weekly scalp DPC.

The sequenced sample was whole blood, obtained in connection with sensitization to the hapten diphenylcyclopropenone (DPC). This sequence joins TRBV20-1 and TRBJ1-2, with 8 bases fitting TRBD1. The sequence was collected from a woman younger than 30 with alopecia areata. Some clones in this sample may be carry-over from other donors' samples. The CDR3, as DNA: TGCAGTGCTGGGACAGGACCGGGACAACTAAGCTACACCTTC. It specifies CSAGTGPGQLSYTF.